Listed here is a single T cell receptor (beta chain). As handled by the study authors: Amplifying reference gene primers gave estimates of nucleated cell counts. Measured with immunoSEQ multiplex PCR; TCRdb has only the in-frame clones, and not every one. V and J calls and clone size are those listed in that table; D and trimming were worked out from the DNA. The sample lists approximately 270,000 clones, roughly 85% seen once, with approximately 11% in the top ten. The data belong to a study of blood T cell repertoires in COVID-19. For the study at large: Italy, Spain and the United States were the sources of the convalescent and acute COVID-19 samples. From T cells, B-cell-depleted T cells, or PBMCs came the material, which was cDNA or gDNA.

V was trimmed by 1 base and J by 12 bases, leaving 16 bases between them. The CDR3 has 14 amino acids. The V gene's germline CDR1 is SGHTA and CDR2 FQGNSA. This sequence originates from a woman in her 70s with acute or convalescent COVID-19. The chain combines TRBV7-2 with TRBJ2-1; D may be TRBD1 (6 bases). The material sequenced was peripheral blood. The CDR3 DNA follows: TGTGCCAGCAGCTTAGGTGGGACACCTAGGGGGCAGTTCTTC. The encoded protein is CASSLGGTPRGQFF.